These 7 T cell receptor beta chains were sequenced from one sample in a study of blood T cell repertoires in COVID-19. Assay used: immunoSEQ multiplex PCR; TCRdb lists only in-frame clones, some missing. The data hold about 300,000 clones, with 85% to 90% observed a single time. The specimen sequenced was peripheral blood. The receptors were gathered from a woman aged 45-60 years with COVID-19, enrolled during active disease.

The gene calls are TRBV5-5 and TRBJ2-5, with 11 bases matching TRBD1. Germline V gene sequence: CDR1 SGHKS, CDR2 YYEKEE (reference sequence). There are 16 residues in the CDR3. V was pared by 0 bases and J by 5 bases, with 6 bases of the junction left unmatched. Written as DNA, the CDR3 is TGTGCCAGCAGCTTGGGAATAAGGACAGGGGGCGAGACCCAGTACTTC. Amino acids: CASSLGIRTGGETQYF.

The gene calls are TRBV11-3 and TRBJ2-1, with D maybe TRBD2 (6 bases). The CDR3 consists of 13 residues. Trimming left V 1 base short and J 6 bases short, with 7 bases between. Germline CDR1 and CDR2: SGHNT and YENEEA. The CDR3: CASSLAGVNEQFF. CDR3 nucleotide sequence: TGTGCCAGCAGCTTAGCGGGAGTCAATGAGCAGTTCTTC.

V gene TRBV6-2 or TRBV6-3 combines with J gene TRBJ1-1; D might be TRBD1 (6 bases). Germline V gives CDR1 MNHEY, CDR2 SVGEGT. CDR3 size: 14 residues. Trimming left V 0 bases short and J 5 bases short, with 10 bases between. The CDR3 here is CASSYSERGTEAFF. The DNA of the CDR3 is TGTGCCAGCAGTTACTCAGAGAGGGGGACTGAAGCTTTCTTT.

The chain employs TRBV6-4 and TRBJ1-1; D is uncertain. Germline CDR1 reads MRHNA; CDR2 reads SNTAGT. This CDR3 is built from 14 residues. V was trimmed by 6 bases and J by 10 bases, leaving 21 bases between them. The CDR3 bases are TGTGCCAGCAGGGCAGTCGGGTCCGCTTTAGGAGCTTTCTTT. Protein: CASRAVGSALGAFF.

The rearrangement joins TRBV3-1 (or the pseudogene TRBV3-2) to TRBJ1-1, with D possibly TRBD1 on 5 matching bases. The V gene's germline CDR1 is LGHDT and CDR2 YNNKEL (reference sequence). The CDR3 loop spans 16 amino acids. Trimming left V 0 bases short and J 9 bases short, with 20 bases between. The CDR3 here is CASSQDPRSPGFKAFF. The CDR3 coding sequence is TGTGCCAGCAGCCAAGATCCCCGGTCTCCAGGGTTCAAAGCTTTCTTT.

The gene calls are TRBV18 and TRBJ1-1; possibly TRBD1 for D (5 bases). Germline V gene sequence: CDR1 KGHSH, CDR2 LQKENI. V shed 3 bases and J shed 2 bases, with 19 bases lying between them. This CDR3 spans 17 amino acids. The CDR3 bases are TGTGCCAGCTCACCCGCAGCGGGGACGCCAAAAAACACTGAAGCTTTCTTT. This translates into CASSPAAGTPKNTEAFF.

The chain recombines TRBV9 with TRBJ2-5; D might be TRBD2 (6 bases). CDR3 length equals 15 residues. Between the trimmed V and J ends, which lost 4 bases and 2 bases, there was a span of 15 bases. CDR1 SGDLS and CDR2 YYNGEE come from the germline V gene. DNA for the CDR3: TGTGCCAGCAGCCCAAATTTAGCGGATCAAGAGACCCAGTACTTC. Protein sequence: CASSPNLADQETQYF.